This T cell receptor (beta chain) was captured in a study of cytomegalovirus exposure and HLA in healthy donors. Study-level background: Earlier, about 179 million T cells were analyzed, and fewer than 120 million unique TCR beta sequences were found among them.

The V and J ends lost 3 bases and 3 bases respectively, with 15 bases between them. The germline gives CDR1 SQVTM, CDR2 ANQGSEA. The CDR3 is made up of 14 amino acids. As regards this clone: Antigen: not known.

Regarding the study as a whole: Analysis performed later showed TCR beta chains linked to HLA being more clonally expanded than equally common others.

The primer mix had 60 Vbeta and 13 Jbeta primers. Data came from immunoSEQ multiplex PCR; TCRdb stores just in-frame clones and leaves some out. The sample comprises 150,000 to 200,000 clones, roughly 80% of which are singletons, and over 2% rests with the top ten. The TCR comes from a female donor in good health and CMV-seronegative. This chain connects TRBV29-1 to TRBJ2-7; TRBD1 is a possible D gene (6 bases). The specimen sequenced was PBMCs. CDR3 amino acids: CSVEATGSSYEQYF. The CDR3 DNA is TGCAGCGTTGAGGCTACAGGGAGTAGCTACGAGCAGTACTTC.